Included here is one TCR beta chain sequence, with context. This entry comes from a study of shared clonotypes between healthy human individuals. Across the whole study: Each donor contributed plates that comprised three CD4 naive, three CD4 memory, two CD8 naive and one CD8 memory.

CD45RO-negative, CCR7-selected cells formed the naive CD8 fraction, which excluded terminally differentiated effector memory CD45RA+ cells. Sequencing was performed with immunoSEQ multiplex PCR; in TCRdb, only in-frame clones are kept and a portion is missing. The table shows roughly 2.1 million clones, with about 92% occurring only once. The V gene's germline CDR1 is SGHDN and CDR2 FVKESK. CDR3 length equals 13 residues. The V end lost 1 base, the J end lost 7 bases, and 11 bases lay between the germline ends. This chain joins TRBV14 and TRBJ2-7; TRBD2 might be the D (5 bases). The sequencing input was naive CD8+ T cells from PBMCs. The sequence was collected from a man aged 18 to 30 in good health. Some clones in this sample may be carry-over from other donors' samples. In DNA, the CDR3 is TGTGCCAGCAGCCAAGGAGGGTCGGGGGAGCAGTACTTC. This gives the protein CASSQGGSGEQYF.